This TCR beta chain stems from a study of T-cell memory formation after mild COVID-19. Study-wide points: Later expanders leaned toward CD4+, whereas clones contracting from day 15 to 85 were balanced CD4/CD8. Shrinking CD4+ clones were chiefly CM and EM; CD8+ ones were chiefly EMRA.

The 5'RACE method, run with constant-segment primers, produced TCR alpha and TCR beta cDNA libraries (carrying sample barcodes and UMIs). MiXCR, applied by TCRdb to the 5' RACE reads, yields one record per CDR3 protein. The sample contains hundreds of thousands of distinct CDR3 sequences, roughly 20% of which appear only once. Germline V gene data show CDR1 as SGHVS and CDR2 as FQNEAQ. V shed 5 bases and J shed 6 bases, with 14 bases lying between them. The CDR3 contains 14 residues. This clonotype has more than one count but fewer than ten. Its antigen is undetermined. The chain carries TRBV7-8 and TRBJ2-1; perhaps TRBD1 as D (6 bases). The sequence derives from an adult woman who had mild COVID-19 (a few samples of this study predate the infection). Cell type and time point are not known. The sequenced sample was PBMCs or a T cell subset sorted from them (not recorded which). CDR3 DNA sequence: TGTGCCAGCAGCGAGGACAGTTTCGTCAATGAGCAGTTCTTC. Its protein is CASSEDSFVNEQFF. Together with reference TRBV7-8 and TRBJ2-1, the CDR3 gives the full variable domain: GAGVSQSPRYKVAKRGQDVALRCDPISGHVSLFWYQQALGQGPEFLTYFQNEAQLDKSGLPSDRFFAERPEGSVSTLKIQRTQQEDSAVYLCASSEDSFVNEQFFGPGTRLTVL.